This record concerns one TCR beta chain sequence. This sample is drawn from a study of response to subunit inactivated influenza vaccine. V was cut by 0 bases and J by 8 bases, with 5 bases left in between. Germline lookup yields CDR1 SEHNR and CDR2 FQNEAQ (reference sequence). The CDR3 length is 13 residues. TCRdb itself ran the RT-PCR reads through MiXCR, one entry per CDR3 protein. The sample carries 150,000 to 200,000 distinct CDR3 sequences, 12% recorded once. This sample also appeared in a second study, on T cells expressing NK-cell markers. This second study notes: The authors generated TCR beta cDNA through 5'RACE template switching with UMIs. The sequencing cohort of eight donors included seven HCMV-seropositive individuals and one seronegative individual. In roughly six donors, dominant NKG2C+ clonotypes were about 1.0-7.0% of CD8+ T cells.

This sequence was found in a man aged 50-59 years who received an inactivated influenza vaccine. The V gene is TRBV7-9, the J gene TRBJ1-6; D remains ambiguous. This specimen consisted of CD8+ T cells sorted from PBMCs, obtained 11 to 12 days after vaccination. CDR3 protein: CASSLALHSPLHF. CDR3 in DNA: TGTGCCAGCAGCTTAGCGCTGCATTCACCCCTCCACTTT.